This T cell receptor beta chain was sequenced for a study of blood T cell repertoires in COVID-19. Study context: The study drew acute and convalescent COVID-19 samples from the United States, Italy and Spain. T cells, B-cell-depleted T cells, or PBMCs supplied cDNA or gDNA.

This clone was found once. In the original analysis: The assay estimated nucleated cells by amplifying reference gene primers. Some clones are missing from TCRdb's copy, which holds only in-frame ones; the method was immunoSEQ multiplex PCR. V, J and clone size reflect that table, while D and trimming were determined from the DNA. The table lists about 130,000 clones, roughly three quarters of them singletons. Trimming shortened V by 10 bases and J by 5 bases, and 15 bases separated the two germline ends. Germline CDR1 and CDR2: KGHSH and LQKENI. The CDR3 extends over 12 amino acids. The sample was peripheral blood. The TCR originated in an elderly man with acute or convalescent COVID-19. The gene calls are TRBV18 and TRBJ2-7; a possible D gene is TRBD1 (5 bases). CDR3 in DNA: TGTGCCACCACTCAGGGTTCCAACGAGCAGTACTTC. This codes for CATTQGSNEQYF.